Shown below are 12 T cell receptor beta chains from a single sample sequenced in a study of molecular identifiers for immune sequencing clone quantification. TCRdb used MiXCR to reprocess the PCR reads, holding one entry per CDR3 protein. The table shows some 65,000 distinct CDR3 sequences, with approximately 18% occurring only once. Material for sequencing was naive CD8+ T cells from blood, with Jurkat cell RNA spiked in. Subset reported: FACS-sorted CD8+CD4-CCR7+CD45RA+ naive T cells. All receptors derive from a human donor in good health. Some libraries in this study had Jurkat cell RNA spiked in.

This clonotype was counted at least ten times. The chain joins TRBV24-1 to TRBJ1-6, with 9 bases that match TRBD1. Per germline, CDR1 KGHDR and CDR2 SFDVKD. The CDR3 is 17 amino acids. With V trimmed by 1 base and J by 8 bases, 8 bases remained unmatched. Written as DNA, the CDR3 is TGTGCCACCAGTGATTTTCGGGAGGGACAGGGTGATTCACCCCTCCACTTT. Translated: CATSDFREGQGDSPLHF.

This clonotype was counted ten times or more. This chain links TRBV29-1 with TRBJ2-7, with TRBD1 as a possible D gene (6 bases). V lost 0 bases and J lost 3, with 12 bases in between. This CDR3 is 14 amino acids long. Germline-derived CDR1 and CDR2 are SQVTM and ANQGSEA. CDR3 loop: CSVEDAGQNYEQYF. CDR3 DNA: TGCAGCGTTGAAGACGCTGGACAGAACTACGAGCAGTACTTC.

This clonotype was seen at least ten times. The chain joins TRBV29-1 to TRBJ2-7; 7 nucleotides line up with TRBD1. Germline CDR1 is SQVTM and CDR2 is ANQGSEA. Trimming removed 3 bases from V and 2 bases from J; junction bases left unmatched: 7. CDR3 length: 14 residues. The CDR3 loop is CSVDRPGQPYEQYF. CDR3 coding DNA: TGCAGCGTTGACAGACCGGGACAGCCCTACGAGCAGTACTTC.

The gene calls are TRBV12-3 or TRBV12-4 and TRBJ2-7; no clear D. With 3 bases removed from V and 6 bases from J, the gap between germline ends came to 6 bases. CDR3 length: 11 residues. DNA of the CDR3: TGTGCCAGCAGTTTTGCCACCGAGCAGTACTTC. This codes for CASSFATEQYF.

As regards this clonotype: Possible read error: a much larger clone is one base away. The final CDR3 position lacks the conserved phenylalanine or tryptophan, pointing to a likely read error. The DNA is left out, because the CDR3 cannot be placed on it with certainty; the CDR3 is given as TCRdb lists it. V is TRBV21-1 and J is TRBJ2-2; TRBD2, as called in the table, went unchecked against the DNA. TRBV21-1 is recorded as a pseudogene. The CDR3 is 16 residues long, counting both termini. This CDR3 reads CASSMRRRGDTGELFS.

In its sample, this clonotype was seen many times. The genes are TRBV28 and TRBJ1-1; no clear D. Trimming shortened V by 6 bases and J by 1 base, and 9 bases separated the two germline ends. Germline V CDR1 and CDR2: MDHEN, SYDVKM. CDR3 size: 13 residues. The CDR3 loop is CASRPVTNTEAFF. CDR3 DNA: TGTGCCAGCAGACCTGTTACGAACACTGAAGCTTTCTTT.

This clonotype has a count of ten or more. The chain recombines TRBV10-3 with TRBJ1-3; 8 nucleotides line up with TRBD1. Trimming at V came to 3 bases and at J to 0 bases, leaving 4 bases not matched to a gene. The germline V gene has CDR1 ENHRY and CDR2 SYGVKD. There are 16 residues in the CDR3. The CDR3 protein is CAISDGDRGSGNTIYF. CDR3 nucleotides: TGTGCCATCAGTGACGGCGACAGGGGCTCTGGAAACACCATATATTTT.

This clonotype was observed many times. The genes are TRBV28 and TRBJ2-3; D call uncertain. Germline CDR1 MDHEN, CDR2 SYDVKM. This CDR3 is 16 amino acids long. Trimming stripped 6 bases from V and 0 bases from J, with 16 bases between. In nucleotides, the CDR3 is TGTGCCAGCAGGGAATTTACATCGTCTAGCACAGATACGCAGTATTTT. Translating gives CASREFTSSSTDTQYF.

A few counts support this clonotype. This chain links TRBV28 with TRBJ2-7; unclear D gene. Germline-derived CDR1 and CDR2 are MDHEN and SYDVKM. Deletions cut 4 bases from V and 5 bases from J, with 12 bases between. The CDR3 spans 13 residues. The DNA for the CDR3 is TGTGCCAGCAGTTCGCCCTACCTCCACGAGCAGTACTTC. Amino acid sequence: CASSSPYLHEQYF.

This clonotype appeared many times. The chain combines TRBV7-6 with TRBJ1-1; D is uncertain. This CDR3 is 15 amino acids long. The germline V gene has CDR1 SGHVS and CDR2 FNYEAQ. The V end lost 0 bases, the J end lost 1 base, and 9 bases lay between the germline ends. The CDR3 protein is CASSLAVKGNTEAFF. The CDR3 DNA reads as TGTGCCAGCAGCTTAGCGGTGAAGGGGAACACTGAAGCTTTCTTT.

This clonotype has at least ten counts. V is TRBV10-3 and J is TRBJ1-5; D perhaps matches TRBD1 (5 bases). Germline values: CDR1 ENHRY, CDR2 SYGVKD. The CDR3 runs to 15 residues. V dropped 3 bases and J dropped 7 bases, with 16 bases sitting between them. As DNA, the CDR3 is TGTGCCATCAGTGATTTTCTAGGGGCGGGACAGCCCCAGCATTTT. Residues: CAISDFLGAGQPQHF.

This clonotype was observed at least ten times. The chain couples TRBV5-4 to TRBJ2-5, with D possibly being TRBD2 (5 bases). The CDR3 contains 15 residues. Germline V gene data show CDR1 as SGHNT and CDR2 as YYREEE (reference sequence). Between the trimmed V and J ends, which lost 0 bases and 5 bases, there was a span of 14 bases. The CDR3 bases are TGTGCCAGCAGCTTGGGCGGGCACTTGGGGGAGACCCAGTACTTC. It specifies CASSLGGHLGETQYF.